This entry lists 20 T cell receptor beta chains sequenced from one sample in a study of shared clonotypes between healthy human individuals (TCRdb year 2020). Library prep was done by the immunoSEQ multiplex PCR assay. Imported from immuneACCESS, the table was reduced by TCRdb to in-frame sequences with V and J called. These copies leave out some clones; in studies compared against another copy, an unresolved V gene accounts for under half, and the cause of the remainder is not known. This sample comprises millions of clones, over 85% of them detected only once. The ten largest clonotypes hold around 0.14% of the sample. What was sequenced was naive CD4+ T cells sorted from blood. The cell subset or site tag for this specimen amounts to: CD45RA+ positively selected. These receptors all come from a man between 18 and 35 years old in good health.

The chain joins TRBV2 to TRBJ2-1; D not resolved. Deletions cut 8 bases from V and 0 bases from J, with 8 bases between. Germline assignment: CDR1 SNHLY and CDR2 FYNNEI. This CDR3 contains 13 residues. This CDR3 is CASSRPSYNEQFF. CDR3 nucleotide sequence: TGTGCCAGCTCTCGGCCCTCCTACAATGAGCAGTTCTTC.

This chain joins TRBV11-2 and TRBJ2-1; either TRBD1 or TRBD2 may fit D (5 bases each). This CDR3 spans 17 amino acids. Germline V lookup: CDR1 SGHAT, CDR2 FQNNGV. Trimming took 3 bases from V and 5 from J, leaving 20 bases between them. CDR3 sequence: CASSFSGWPGPNNEQFF. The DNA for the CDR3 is TGTGCCAGCAGCTTTTCAGGATGGCCGGGACCCAACAATGAGCAGTTCTTC.

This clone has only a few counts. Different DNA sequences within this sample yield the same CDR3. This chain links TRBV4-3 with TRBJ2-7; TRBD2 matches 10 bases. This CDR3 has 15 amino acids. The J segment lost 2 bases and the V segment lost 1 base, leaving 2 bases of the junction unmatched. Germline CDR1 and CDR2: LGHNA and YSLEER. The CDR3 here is CASSQVLAGAYEQYF. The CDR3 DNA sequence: TGCGCCAGCAGCCAAGTGCTAGCGGGGGCCTACGAGCAGTACTTC.

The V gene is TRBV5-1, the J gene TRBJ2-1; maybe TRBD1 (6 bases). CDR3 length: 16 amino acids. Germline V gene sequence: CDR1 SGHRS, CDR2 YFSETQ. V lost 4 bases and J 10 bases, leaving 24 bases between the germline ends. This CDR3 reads CASSLGQSNAAEEQFF. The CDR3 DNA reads TGCGCCAGCAGCCTTGGACAGTCCAATGCAGCGGAGGAGCAGTTCTTC.

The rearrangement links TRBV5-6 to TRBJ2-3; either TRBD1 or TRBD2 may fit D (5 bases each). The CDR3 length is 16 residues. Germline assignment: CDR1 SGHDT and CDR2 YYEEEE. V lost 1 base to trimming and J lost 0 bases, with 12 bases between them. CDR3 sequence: CASSLPGAVSTDTQYF. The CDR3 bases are TGTGCCAGCAGCTTGCCCGGGGCAGTAAGCACAGATACGCAGTATTTT.

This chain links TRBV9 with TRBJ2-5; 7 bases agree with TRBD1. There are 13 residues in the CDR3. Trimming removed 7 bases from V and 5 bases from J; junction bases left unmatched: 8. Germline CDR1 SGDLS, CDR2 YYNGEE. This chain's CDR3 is CASGDSRWETQYF. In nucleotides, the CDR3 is TGTGCCAGCGGGGACAGTAGGTGGGAGACCCAGTACTTC. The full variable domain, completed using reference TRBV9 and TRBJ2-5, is DSGVTQTPKHLITATGQRVTLRCSPRSGDLSVYWYQQSLDQGLQFLIQYYNGEERAKGNILERFSAQQFPDLHSELNLSSLELGDSALYFCASGDSRWETQYFGPGTRLLVL.

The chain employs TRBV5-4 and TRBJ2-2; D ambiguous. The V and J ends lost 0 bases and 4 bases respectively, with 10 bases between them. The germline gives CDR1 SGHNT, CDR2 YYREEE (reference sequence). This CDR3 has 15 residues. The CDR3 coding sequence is TGTGCCAGCAGCTTGGAGGGAACCCTCACCGGGGAGCTGTTTTTT. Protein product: CASSLEGTLTGELFF.

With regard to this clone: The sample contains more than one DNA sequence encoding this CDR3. CDR3 sequence reads: CASSSGQGPYEQYF. The CDR3 nucleotides read TGCGCCAGCAGCTCGGGACAGGGCCCTTACGAGCAGTACTTC. J is TRBJ2-7 and V is TRBV5-1; 9 nucleotides agree with TRBD1. Germline CDR1 and CDR2: SGHRS and YFSETQ. Trimming at V came to 3 bases and at J to 4 bases, leaving 5 bases not matched to a gene. This CDR3 contains 14 residues.

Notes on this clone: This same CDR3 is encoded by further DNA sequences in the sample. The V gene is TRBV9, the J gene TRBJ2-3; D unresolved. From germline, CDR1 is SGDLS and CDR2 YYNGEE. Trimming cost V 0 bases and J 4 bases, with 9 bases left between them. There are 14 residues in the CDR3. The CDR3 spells CASSVDPGADTQYF. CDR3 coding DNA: TGTGCCAGCAGCGTAGACCCGGGTGCAGATACGCAGTATTTT.

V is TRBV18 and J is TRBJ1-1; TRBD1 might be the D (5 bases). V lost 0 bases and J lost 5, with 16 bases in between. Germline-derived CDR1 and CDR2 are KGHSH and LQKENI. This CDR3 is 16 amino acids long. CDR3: CASSPPVRGGYTEAFF. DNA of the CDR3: TGTGCCAGCTCACCACCGGTTCGGGGGGGATATACTGAAGCTTTCTTT.

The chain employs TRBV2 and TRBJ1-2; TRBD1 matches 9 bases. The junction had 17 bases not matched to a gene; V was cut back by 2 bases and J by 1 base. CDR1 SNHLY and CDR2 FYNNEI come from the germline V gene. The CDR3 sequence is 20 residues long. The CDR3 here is CASSEFLPTGGKLGNYGYTF. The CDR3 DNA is TGTGCCAGCAGTGAATTTCTCCCGACAGGGGGGAAGCTCGGTAACTATGGCTACACCTTC.

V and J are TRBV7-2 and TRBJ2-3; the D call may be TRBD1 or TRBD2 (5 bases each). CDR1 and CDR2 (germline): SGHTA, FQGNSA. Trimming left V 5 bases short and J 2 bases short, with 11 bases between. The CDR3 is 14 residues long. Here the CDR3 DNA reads TGTGCCAGCAGCCTGGGACCCAACACAGATACGCAGTATTTT. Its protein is CASSLGPNTDTQYF.

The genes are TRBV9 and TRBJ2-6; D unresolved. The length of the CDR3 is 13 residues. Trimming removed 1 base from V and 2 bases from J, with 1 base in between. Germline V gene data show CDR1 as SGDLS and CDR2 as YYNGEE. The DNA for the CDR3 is TGTGCCAGCAGCGTAACTGGGGCCAACGTCCTGACTTTC. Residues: CASSVTGANVLTF.

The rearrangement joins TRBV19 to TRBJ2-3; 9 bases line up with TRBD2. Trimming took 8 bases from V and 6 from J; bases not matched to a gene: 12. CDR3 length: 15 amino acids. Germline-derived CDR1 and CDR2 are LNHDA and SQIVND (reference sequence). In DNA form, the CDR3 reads TGTGCCAGTCGGAATAGCGGGAGTGGGTCGGATACGCAGTATTTT. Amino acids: CASRNSGSGSDTQYF.

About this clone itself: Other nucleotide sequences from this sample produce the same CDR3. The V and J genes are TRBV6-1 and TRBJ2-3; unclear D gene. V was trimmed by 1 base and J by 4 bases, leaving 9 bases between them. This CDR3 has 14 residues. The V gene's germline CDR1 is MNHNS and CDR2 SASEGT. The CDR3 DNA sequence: TGTGCCAGCAGTGAAGGGTTAATCGCAGATACGCAGTATTTT. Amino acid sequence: CASSEGLIADTQYF.

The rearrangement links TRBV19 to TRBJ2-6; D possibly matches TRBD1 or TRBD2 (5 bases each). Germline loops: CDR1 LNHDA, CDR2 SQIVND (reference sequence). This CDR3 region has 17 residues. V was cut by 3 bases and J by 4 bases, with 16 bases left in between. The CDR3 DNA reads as TGTGCCAGTAGTATGGGGGTAAAGTCTACCGGGGCCAACGTCCTGACTTTC. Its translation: CASSMGVKSTGANVLTF.

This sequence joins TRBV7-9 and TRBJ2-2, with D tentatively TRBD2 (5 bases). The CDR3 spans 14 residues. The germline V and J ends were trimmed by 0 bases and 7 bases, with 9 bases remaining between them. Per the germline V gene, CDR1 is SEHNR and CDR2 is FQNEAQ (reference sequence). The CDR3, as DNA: TGTGCCAGCAGCTTAGCGGGAGAAGTCGGGGAGCTGTTTTTT. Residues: CASSLAGEVGELFF.

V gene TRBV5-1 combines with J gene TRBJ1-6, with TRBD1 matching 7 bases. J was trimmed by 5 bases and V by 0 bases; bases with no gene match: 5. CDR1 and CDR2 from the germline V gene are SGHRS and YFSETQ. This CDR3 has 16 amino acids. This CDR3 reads CASSLAEGQNNSPLHF. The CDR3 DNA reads TGCGCCAGCAGCTTGGCAGAGGGACAGAATAATTCACCCCTCCACTTT. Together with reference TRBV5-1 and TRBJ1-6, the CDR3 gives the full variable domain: KAGVTQTPRYLIKTRGQQVTLSCSPISGHRSVSWYQQTPGQGLQFLFEYFSETQRNKGNFPGRFSGRQFSNSRSEMNVSTLELGDSALYLCASSLAEGQNNSPLHFGNGTRLTVT.

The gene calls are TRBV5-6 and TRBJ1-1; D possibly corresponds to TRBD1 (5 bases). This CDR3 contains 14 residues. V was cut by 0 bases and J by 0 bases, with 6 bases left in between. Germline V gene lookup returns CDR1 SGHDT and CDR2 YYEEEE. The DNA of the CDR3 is TGTGCCAGCAGCTTGGGCAGGGTGAACACTGAAGCTTTCTTT. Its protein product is CASSLGRVNTEAFF.

The CDR3 bases are TGCGCCAGCAGCTTGGGACAGGACGCAGGCAATCAGCCCCAGCATTTT. Translating it yields CASSLGQDAGNQPQHF. V is TRBV5-1 and J is TRBJ1-5, with a tentative D call TRBD1 (6 bases). This CDR3 is 16 amino acids long. V was pared by 0 bases and J by 2 bases, with 12 bases between. Per the germline V gene, CDR1 is SGHRS and CDR2 is YFSETQ.